This T cell receptor beta chain was sequenced in a study of T cell responses to AZD1222 COVID-19 vaccine. Study-wide results and caveats: Donors skewed white British and female; clonal diversity was possibly underestimated.

V was clipped by 1 base and J by 6 bases, with 13 bases between them. The CDR3 has 15 amino acids. Per the germline V gene, CDR1 is LGHNA and CDR2 is YNFKEQ. As concerns this clone: Antigen specificity is unknown.

Assay used: immunoSEQ multiplex PCR; TCRdb lists only in-frame clones, some missing. The sample carries more than 95,000 clones, about 87% recorded once. This rearrangement joins TRBV4-2 to TRBJ2-4; maybe TRBD1 (5 bases). This clonotype originated in an adult in good health. The sample consisted of peripheral blood, taken on day 0 of AZD1222 vaccination. The CDR3 spells CASSQVGQGGNIQYF. The CDR3 DNA reads TGTGCCAGCAGCCAAGTTGGGCAGGGCGGAAACATTCAGTACTTC.